These 30 T cell receptor beta chains were sequenced from one sample in a study of CD8+ T cells in alopecia areata listed by TCRdb under 2018. The library was obtained by the immunoSEQ multiplex PCR assay. For TCR sequencing, RNA was extracted from every sample and reverse transcribed into cDNA to serve as template. The clones in this table, taken by TCRdb from immuneACCESS, are in-frame only. Not every clone is retained; where verified, under half of the shortfall comes from an unresolved V gene, and the cause of the rest is unknown. The sample has approximately 110,000 clones on record, around 53% of them singletons. 12% of the sample goes to the ten largest clones. Read against the paper, the sample's time point label means: around 26 weeks on oral tofacitinib. The treatment or condition label here, explained by the study, means: oral pan-JAK inhibitor, 5-10 mg twice daily. Sequencing was performed on CD8+ T cells sorted from blood, taken at week 24, from a patient treated with tofacitinib. These receptors were collected from a human donor with alopecia areata.

This clone was picked up a small number of times. The chain carries TRBV7-6 and TRBJ2-7; TRBD2 is a possible D gene (5 bases). Trimming shortened V by 1 base and J by 1 base, and 8 bases separated the two germline ends. The CDR3 runs 14 residues. Germline-derived CDR1 and CDR2 are SGHVS and FNYEAQ. For the CDR3, the DNA is TGTGCCAGCAGCTTAGTCGGGGAATCCTACGAGCAGTACTTC. Its protein product is CASSLVGESYEQYF.

V and J are TRBV25-1 and TRBJ1-6; possibly TRBD1 for D (6 bases). In germline, CDR1 is MGHDK, CDR2 SYGVNS. The ends were cut back, 5 bases at V and 4 bases at J, with 12 bases in the middle. The CDR3 totals 15 residues. CDR3 sequence (DNA): TGTGCCAGCAGTAGCCGGGACACGTATAATTCACCCCTCCACTTT. Protein product: CASSSRDTYNSPLHF.

The table lists this clone with a few counts. A far larger clone is off by one base, so a read error is likely. The sample contains more than one DNA sequence encoding this CDR3. The chain couples TRBV4-1 to TRBJ2-2; D is undetermined. Trimming stripped 0 bases from V and 2 bases from J, with 7 bases between. Per the germline V gene, CDR1 is MGHRA and CDR2 is YSYEKL. The CDR3 spans 15 residues. CDR3 in amino acids: CASSQETDNTGELFF. Here the CDR3 DNA reads TGCGCCAGCAGCCAAGAAACCGATAACACCGGGGAGCTGTTTTTT.

The chain joins TRBV5-4 to TRBJ2-5, with no clear D. The CDR3 is 11 amino acids. Germline V gene sequence: CDR1 SGHNT, CDR2 YYREEE (reference sequence). V lost 2 bases to trimming and J lost 1 base, with 0 bases between them. The CDR3 region is CASSFQETQYF. In DNA, the CDR3 is TGTGCCAGCAGCTTCCAAGAGACCCAGTACTTC.

The rearrangement links TRBV27 to TRBJ2-2, with D perhaps given as TRBD1 or TRBD2 (5 bases each). The V gene lost 7 bases and the J gene lost 2 bases, with 17 bases spanning the gap. The length of the CDR3 is 16 residues. From germline, CDR1 is MNHEY and CDR2 SMNVEV (reference sequence). This CDR3 is CASTATGPFNTGELFF. The CDR3 DNA sequence: TGTGCCAGCACCGCCACGGGGCCGTTTAACACCGGGGAGCTGTTTTTT.

The chain combines TRBV9 with TRBJ1-2, with 7 bases matching TRBD1. The CDR3 contains 15 residues. The junction had 9 bases not matched to a gene; V was cut back by 3 bases and J by 4 bases. Germline assignment: CDR1 SGDLS and CDR2 YYNGEE. The CDR3 reads CASSGYRGEVYGYTF. DNA of the CDR3: TGTGCCAGCAGCGGATACAGGGGAGAAGTCTATGGCTACACCTTC.

The V call is TRBV27, the J call TRBJ2-5, with D possibly being TRBD1 or TRBD2 (5 bases each). The tail of the sequence fits TRBJ2-7 better, so the J call may be wrong. The CDR3 sequence is 15 residues long. Germline loops: CDR1 MNHEY, CDR2 SMNVEV (reference sequence). CDR3 bases: TGTGCCAGCAGTTTAGCGGCAGGGAGCTCCTACGAGCAGTACTTC. It yields the protein CASSLAAGSSYEQYF.

V gene TRBV19 combines with J gene TRBJ2-7, with a tentative D call TRBD2 (5 bases). Deletions cut 5 bases from V and 6 bases from J, with 14 bases between. In germline, CDR1 is LNHDA, CDR2 SQIVND (reference sequence). The CDR3 has 13 residues. In DNA form, the CDR3 reads TGTGCCAGTAGTGCGGGTCCTTCCGGCGAGCAGTACTTC. Its protein product is CASSAGPSGEQYF.

The chain links TRBV5-1 to TRBJ1-4, with a weak D call TRBD1 (5 bases). Germline-derived CDR1 and CDR2 are SGHRS and YFSETQ. The ends were cut back, 4 bases at V and 12 bases at J, with 13 bases in the middle. This CDR3 spans 12 amino acids. CDR3 nucleotides: TGCGCCAGCAGCCCCTGGGGCAGGGAACTGTTTTTT. Its translation is CASSPWGRELFF.

V and J are TRBV2 and TRBJ2-1, with a weak D call TRBD2 (6 bases). Germline V lookup: CDR1 SNHLY, CDR2 FYNNEI. With 5 bases removed from V and 6 bases from J, the gap between germline ends came to 17 bases. The length of the CDR3 is 15 residues. The CDR3 nucleotides are TGTGCCAGCAGTCCGGGACTCGCGACTCTCAATGAGCAGTTCTTC. Residues: CASSPGLATLNEQFF. Together with reference TRBV2 and TRBJ2-1, the CDR3 gives the full variable domain: EPEVTQTPSHQVTQMGQEVILRCVPISNHLYFYWYRQILGQKVEFLVSFYNNEISEKSEIFDDQFSVERPDGSNFTLKIRSTKLEDSAMYFCASSPGLATLNEQFFGPGTRLTVL.

The chain combines TRBV10-2 with TRBJ1-6, with 8 bases aligning to TRBD1. This CDR3 contains 15 residues. Germline CDR1 WSHSY, CDR2 SAAADI. V lost 6 bases to trimming and J lost 8 bases; unmatched junction nucleotides: 9. As DNA, the CDR3 is TGCGCCAGCAGCCGCAGGGGGCGGGAGGATTCACCCCTCCACTTT. It is translated as CASSRRGREDSPLHF.

The V call is TRBV5-6, the J call TRBJ2-7; D is possibly TRBD1 (6 bases). Germline V lookup: CDR1 SGHDT, CDR2 YYEEEE. Deletions cut 5 bases from V and 2 bases from J, with 14 bases between. CDR3 length: 14 residues. CDR3 nucleotide sequence: TGTGCCAGCAGTCTGGGGACACCTACCTACGAGCAGTACTTC. Its protein product is CASSLGTPTYEQYF.

The chain has TRBV5-4 and TRBJ2-7, with 7 bases identical to TRBD1. V lost 4 bases and J lost 6; bases outside the gene matches: 4. This CDR3 region has 12 residues. Germline-derived CDR1 and CDR2 are SGHNT and YYREEE (reference sequence). CDR3: CASSPTGVEQYF. CDR3 DNA: TGTGCCAGCAGCCCAACAGGGGTCGAGCAGTACTTC.

The V call is TRBV12-5, the J call TRBJ2-1; no definite D call. Germline V CDR1 and CDR2: LGHNT, FRNRAP. The CDR3 spans 14 residues. The germline V and J ends were trimmed by 0 bases and 7 bases, with 10 bases remaining between them. This chain's CDR3 is CASGLVLSANEQFF. The CDR3 coding sequence is TGTGCTAGTGGTTTGGTACTCTCTGCTAATGAGCAGTTCTTC.

V is TRBV7-9 and J is TRBJ2-7, with D maybe TRBD1 (6 bases). The CDR3 is 14 amino acids. Trimming removed 5 bases from V and 4 bases from J, with 15 bases in between. Germline CDR1 SEHNR, CDR2 FQNEAQ (reference sequence). CDR3 sequence: CASSARDNVYEQYF. CDR3 nucleotide sequence: TGTGCCAGCAGCGCCCGGGACAATGTATACGAGCAGTACTTC.

The chain links TRBV30 to TRBJ2-7; D gene uncertain. The germline V gene encodes CDR1 GTSNPN and CDR2 SVGIG (reference sequence). CDR3 length equals 14 residues. V lost 0 bases and J lost 5, with 14 bases in between. The DNA of the CDR3 is TGTGCCTGGAGTGTAGTTAACCCGTGGGACGAGCAGTACTTC. Translation: CAWSVVNPWDEQYF.

The chain is built from TRBV13 and TRBJ2-7; D perhaps matches TRBD1 (6 bases). V was shortened by 4 bases and J by 7 bases, with 29 bases between the two germline ends. The CDR3 is 18 amino acids. CDR1 PRHDT and CDR2 FYEKMQ come from the germline V gene (reference sequence). As DNA, the CDR3 is TGTGCCAGCAGCTCCCTTTCCCCCTCGGGACACGGGCTTGATGAGCAGTACTTC. Protein product: CASSSLSPSGHGLDEQYF. Using reference TRBV13 and TRBJ2-7 for the parts outside the CDR3, the full variable domain is AAGVIQSPRHLIKEKRETATLKCYPIPRHDTVYWYQQGPGQDPQFLISFYEKMQSDKGSIPDRFSAQQFSDYHSELNMSSLELGDSALYFCASSSLSPSGHGLDEQYFGPGTRLTVT.

The V and J genes are TRBV5-7 and TRBJ2-1; a possible D gene is TRBD1 (6 bases). TRBV5-7 is treated as an ORF (open reading frame) with a function not yet certain. The CDR3 length is 12 residues. V lost 2 bases and J lost 8, with 8 bases in between. In DNA form, the CDR3 reads TGTGCCAGCAGCTTTAACAGGGATGAGCAGTTCTTC. Residues: CASSFNRDEQFF.

The chain combines TRBV27 with TRBJ1-6, with D uncertain. The germline V and J ends were trimmed by 9 bases and 9 bases, with 18 bases remaining between them. CDR1 is MNHEY, CDR2 SMNVEV, per germline (reference sequence). CDR3 length: 14 residues. This chain's CDR3 is CASRPTGGLSPLHF. The CDR3 DNA sequence: TGTGCCAGTAGGCCGACCGGAGGGCTTTCACCCCTCCACTTT.

V is TRBV6-5 and J is TRBJ1-1; 7 bases are a match to TRBD1. The germline V gene has CDR1 MNHEY and CDR2 SVGAGI. After removal of 5 bases from V and 0 bases from J, the junction contained 3 bases not matched to a gene. The CDR3 runs to 14 residues. CDR3: CASSQGVMNTEAFF. The CDR3 coding sequence is TGTGCCAGCAGTCAGGGGGTCATGAACACTGAAGCTTTCTTT.

The gene calls are TRBV30 and TRBJ2-7; no firm D call. Deletions cut 4 bases from V and 3 bases from J, with 10 bases between. The CDR3 totals 12 residues. Germline CDR1 reads GTSNPN; CDR2 reads SVGIG (reference sequence). CDR3 DNA sequence: TGTGCCTGGACCATGGCAGGCTACGAGCAGTACTTC. This codes for CAWTMAGYEQYF. The whole variable domain, filled in from reference TRBV30 and TRBJ2-7, reads SQTIHQWPATLVQPVGSPLSLECTVEGTSNPNLYWYRQAAGRGLQLLFYSVGIGQISSEVPQNLSASRPQDRQFILSSKKLLLSDSGFYLCAWTMAGYEQYFGPGTRLTVT.

Only a few counts were recorded for this clone. The chain joins TRBV13 to TRBJ2-3; D is possibly TRBD2 (6 bases). Germline assignment: CDR1 PRHDT and CDR2 FYEKMQ (reference sequence). V shed 1 base and J shed 2 bases, with 10 bases lying between them. This CDR3 is built from 15 residues. The CDR3 reads CASSLEGLFTDTQYF. The DNA of the CDR3 is TGTGCCAGCAGCTTAGAGGGACTCTTCACAGATACGCAGTATTTT.

The rearrangement links TRBV4-3 to TRBJ1-6, with TRBD1 matching 7 bases. CDR3 length: 15 amino acids. The junction had 9 bases not matched to a gene; V was cut back by 5 bases and J by 8 bases. Germline lookup yields CDR1 LGHNA and CDR2 YSLEER. CDR3 DNA: TGCGCCAGCAGCTCCCGTAGGGGGCTTCATTCACCCCTCCACTTT. Protein sequence: CASSSRRGLHSPLHF.

The chain has TRBV13 and TRBJ2-5, with D possibly being TRBD1 or TRBD2 (6 bases each). This CDR3 contains 15 residues. In germline, CDR1 is PRHDT, CDR2 FYEKMQ (reference sequence). V was trimmed by 4 bases and J by 3 bases, leaving 15 bases between them. The CDR3 loop reads CASSSLGGGEETQYF. DNA of the CDR3: TGTGCCAGCAGCTCCCTCGGGGGCGGGGAAGAGACCCAGTACTTC. Drawing the rest from reference TRBV13 and TRBJ2-5, the complete variable domain is AAGVIQSPRHLIKEKRETATLKCYPIPRHDTVYWYQQGPGQDPQFLISFYEKMQSDKGSIPDRFSAQQFSDYHSELNMSSLELGDSALYFCASSSLGGGEETQYFGPGTRLLVL.

The gene calls are TRBV5-1 and TRBJ2-1; 11 bases match TRBD2. CDR1 and CDR2 from the germline V gene are SGHRS and YFSETQ. Trimming took 2 bases from V and 4 from J; bases not matched to a gene: 5. CDR3 size: 16 residues. The CDR3 DNA is TGCGCCAGCAGCTTAAACCTAGCGGGGGGTTACAATGAGCAGTTCTTC. Its protein product is CASSLNLAGGYNEQFF.

The chain carries TRBV13 and TRBJ1-4, with D possibly being TRBD1 (6 bases). CDR3 size: 17 residues. CDR1 PRHDT and CDR2 FYEKMQ come from the germline V gene (reference sequence). Trimming cost V 5 bases and J 0 bases, with 16 bases left between them. The CDR3 DNA sequence: TGTGCCAGCAGCGAGAGGGGGGCAATAGCAACTAATGAAAAACTGTTTTTT. Its protein product is CASSERGAIATNEKLFF.

This chain uses TRBV7-2 with TRBJ2-1, with D perhaps TRBD2 (6 bases). V was trimmed by 4 bases and J by 2 bases, leaving 18 bases between them. The CDR3 is made up of 17 amino acids. Germline V gene lookup returns CDR1 SGHTA and CDR2 FQGNSA. The CDR3 loop reads CASSSEGGPGPYNEQFF. The CDR3 nucleotides read TGTGCCAGCAGCTCGGAAGGAGGGCCTGGGCCCTACAATGAGCAGTTCTTC.

The V gene is TRBV18, the J gene TRBJ2-7, with D unclear. Germline V gene data show CDR1 as KGHSH and CDR2 as LQKENI. Trimming took off 3 bases at V and 6 bases at J, with 18 bases between the two ends. The CDR3 loop spans 15 amino acids. As DNA, the CDR3 is TGTGCCAGCTCACCGATCGGTCCTCCTCTACGCGAGCAGTACTTC. Protein product: CASSPIGPPLREQYF.

The chain combines TRBV6-5 with TRBJ2-2; D not certain. The V gene lost 3 bases and the J gene lost 8 bases, with 7 bases spanning the gap. Per the germline V gene, CDR1 is MNHEY and CDR2 is SVGAGI. This CDR3 has 12 amino acids. CDR3 loop: CASSYGLGELFF. In nucleotides, the CDR3 is TGTGCCAGCAGTTATGGCCTTGGGGAGCTGTTTTTT.

The gene calls are TRBV29-1 and TRBJ2-3, with D possibly TRBD2 on 6 matching bases. Germline CDR1 reads SQVTM; CDR2 reads ANQGSEA. CDR3 length equals 16 residues. V lost 3 bases, J lost 4 bases, and 20 bases lay in between. The CDR3 DNA sequence: TGCAGCGTTGAGCGGGACCCACAGAGTACTTCAGATACGCAGTATTTT. The encoded protein is CSVERDPQSTSDTQYF.